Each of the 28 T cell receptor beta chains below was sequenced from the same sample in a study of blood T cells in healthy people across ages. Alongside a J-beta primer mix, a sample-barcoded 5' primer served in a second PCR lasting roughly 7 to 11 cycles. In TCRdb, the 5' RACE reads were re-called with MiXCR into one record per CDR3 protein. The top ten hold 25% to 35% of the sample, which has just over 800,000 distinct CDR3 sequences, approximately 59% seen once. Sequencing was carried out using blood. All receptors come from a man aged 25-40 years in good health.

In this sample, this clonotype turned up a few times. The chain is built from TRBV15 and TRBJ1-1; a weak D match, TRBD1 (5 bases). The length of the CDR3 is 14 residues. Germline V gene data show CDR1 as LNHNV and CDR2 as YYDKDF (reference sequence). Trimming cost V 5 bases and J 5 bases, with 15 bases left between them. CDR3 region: CATSPRPQGTEAFF. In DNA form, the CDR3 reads TGTGCCACCAGCCCCCGCCCCCAGGGAACTGAAGCTTTCTTT.

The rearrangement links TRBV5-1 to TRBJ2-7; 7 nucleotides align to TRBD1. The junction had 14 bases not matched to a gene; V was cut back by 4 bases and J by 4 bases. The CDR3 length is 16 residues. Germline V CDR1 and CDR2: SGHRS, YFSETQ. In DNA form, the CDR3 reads TGCGCCAGCAGCGAGACAGGGATTTCGAAGGCGTACGAGCAGTACTTC. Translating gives CASSETGISKAYEQYF.

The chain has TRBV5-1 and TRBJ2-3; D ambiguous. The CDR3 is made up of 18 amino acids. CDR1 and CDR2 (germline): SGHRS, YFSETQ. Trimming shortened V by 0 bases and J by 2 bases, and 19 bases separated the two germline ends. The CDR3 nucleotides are TGCGCCAGCAGCTTGGACGGTAGCTCCCTCCTACACACAGATACGCAGTATTTT. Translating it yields CASSLDGSSLLHTDTQYF.

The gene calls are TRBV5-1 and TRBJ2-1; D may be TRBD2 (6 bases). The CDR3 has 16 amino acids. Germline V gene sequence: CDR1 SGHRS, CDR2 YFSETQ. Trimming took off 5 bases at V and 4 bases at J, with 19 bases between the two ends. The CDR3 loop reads CASSFRAGSRYNEQFF. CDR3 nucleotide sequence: TGCGCCAGCAGTTTCCGGGCGGGGTCGAGGTACAATGAGCAGTTCTTC. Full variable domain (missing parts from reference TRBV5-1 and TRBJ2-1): KAGVTQTPRYLIKTRGQQVTLSCSPISGHRSVSWYQQTPGQGLQFLFEYFSETQRNKGNFPGRFSGRQFSNSRSEMNVSTLELGDSALYLCASSFRAGSRYNEQFFGPGTRLTVL.

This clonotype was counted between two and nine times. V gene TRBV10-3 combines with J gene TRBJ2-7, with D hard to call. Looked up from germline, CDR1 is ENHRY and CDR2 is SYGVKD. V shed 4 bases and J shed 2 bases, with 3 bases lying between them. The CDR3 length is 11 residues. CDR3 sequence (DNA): TGTGCCATCAGTGCAGCCTACGAGCAGTACTTC. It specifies CAISAAYEQYF.

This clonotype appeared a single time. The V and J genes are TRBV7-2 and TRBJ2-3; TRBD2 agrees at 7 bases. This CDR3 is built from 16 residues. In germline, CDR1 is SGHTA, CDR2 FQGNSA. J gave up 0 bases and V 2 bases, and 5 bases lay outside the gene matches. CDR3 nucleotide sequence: TGTGCCAGCAGCTTAAGTGTGCGGGGGAGCACAGATACGCAGTATTTT. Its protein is CASSLSVRGSTDTQYF.

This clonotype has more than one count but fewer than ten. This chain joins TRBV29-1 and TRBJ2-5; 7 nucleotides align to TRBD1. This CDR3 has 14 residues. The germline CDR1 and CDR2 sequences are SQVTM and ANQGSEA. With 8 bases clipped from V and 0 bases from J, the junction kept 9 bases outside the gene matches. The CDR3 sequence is CSLKTGWYQETQYF. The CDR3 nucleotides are TGCAGCCTTAAGACAGGGTGGTACCAAGAGACCCAGTACTTC.

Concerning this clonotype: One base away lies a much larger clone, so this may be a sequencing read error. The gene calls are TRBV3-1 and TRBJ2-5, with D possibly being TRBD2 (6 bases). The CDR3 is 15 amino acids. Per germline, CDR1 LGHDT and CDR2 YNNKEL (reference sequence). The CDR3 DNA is TGTGTCAGCAGCCTTGGGGCGGCGGGGCAAGAGACCCAGTACTTC. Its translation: CVSSLGAAGQETQYF.

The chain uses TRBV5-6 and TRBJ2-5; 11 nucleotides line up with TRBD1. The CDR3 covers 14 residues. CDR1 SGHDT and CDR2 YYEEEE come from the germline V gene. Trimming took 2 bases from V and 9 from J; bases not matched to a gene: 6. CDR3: CASSFLDRGRPQYF. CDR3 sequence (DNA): TGTGCCAGCAGCTTCCTGGACAGGGGGCGTCCCCAGTACTTC.

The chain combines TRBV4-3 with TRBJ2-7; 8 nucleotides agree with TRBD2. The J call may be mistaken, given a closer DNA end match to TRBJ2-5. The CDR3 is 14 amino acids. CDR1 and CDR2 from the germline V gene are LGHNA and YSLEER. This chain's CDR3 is CASSLSGGRETQYF. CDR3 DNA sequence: TGCGCCAGCAGCCTGAGCGGGGGAAGGGAGACCCAGTACTTC.

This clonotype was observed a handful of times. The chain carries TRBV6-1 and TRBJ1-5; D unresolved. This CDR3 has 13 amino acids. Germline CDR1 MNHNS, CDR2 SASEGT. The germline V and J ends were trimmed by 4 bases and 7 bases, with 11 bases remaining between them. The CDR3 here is CASSGPRIQPQHF. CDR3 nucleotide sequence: TGTGCCAGCAGTGGGCCGCGTATCCAGCCCCAGCATTTT.

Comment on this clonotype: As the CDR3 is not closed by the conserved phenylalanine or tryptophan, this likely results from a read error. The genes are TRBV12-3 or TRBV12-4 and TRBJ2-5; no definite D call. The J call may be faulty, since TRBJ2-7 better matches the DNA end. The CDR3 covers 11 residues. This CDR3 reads CASSLSSEQYL. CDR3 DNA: TGTGCCAGCAGTTTGTCCAGCGAGCAGTACCTC.

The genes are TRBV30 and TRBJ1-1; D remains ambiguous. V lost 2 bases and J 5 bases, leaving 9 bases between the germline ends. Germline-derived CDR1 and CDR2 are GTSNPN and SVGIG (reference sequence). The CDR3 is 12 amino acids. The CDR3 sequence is CAWSTGKTEAFF. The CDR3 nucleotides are TGTGCCTGGAGTACTGGGAAAACTGAAGCTTTCTTT.

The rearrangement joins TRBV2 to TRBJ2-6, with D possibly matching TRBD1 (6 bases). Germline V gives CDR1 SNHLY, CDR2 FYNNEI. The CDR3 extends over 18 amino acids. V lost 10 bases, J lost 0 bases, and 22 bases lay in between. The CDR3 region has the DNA TGTGCCATCCCCAAGGACAGTCCATCCAGCTCTGGGGCCAACGTCCTGACTTTC. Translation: CAIPKDSPSSSGANVLTF.

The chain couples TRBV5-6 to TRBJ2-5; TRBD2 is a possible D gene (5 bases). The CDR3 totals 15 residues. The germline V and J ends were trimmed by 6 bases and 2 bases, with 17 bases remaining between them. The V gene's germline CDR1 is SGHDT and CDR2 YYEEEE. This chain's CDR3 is CASTGNEGLQETQYF. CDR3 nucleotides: TGTGCCAGCACCGGGAACGAGGGCCTACAAGAGACCCAGTACTTC.

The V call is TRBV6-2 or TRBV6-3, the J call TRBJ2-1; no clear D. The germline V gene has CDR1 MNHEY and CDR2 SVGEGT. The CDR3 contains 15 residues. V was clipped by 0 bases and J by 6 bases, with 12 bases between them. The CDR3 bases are TGTGCCAGCAGTTACTCGTCGGTTACCGGCAATGAGCAGTTCTTC. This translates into CASSYSSVTGNEQFF.

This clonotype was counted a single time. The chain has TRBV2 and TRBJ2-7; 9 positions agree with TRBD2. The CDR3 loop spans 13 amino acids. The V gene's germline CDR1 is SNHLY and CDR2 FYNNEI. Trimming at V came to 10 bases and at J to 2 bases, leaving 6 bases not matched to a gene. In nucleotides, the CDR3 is TGTGCCATTACCGGGACTAGCACCTACGAGCAGTACTTC. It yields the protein CAITGTSTYEQYF.

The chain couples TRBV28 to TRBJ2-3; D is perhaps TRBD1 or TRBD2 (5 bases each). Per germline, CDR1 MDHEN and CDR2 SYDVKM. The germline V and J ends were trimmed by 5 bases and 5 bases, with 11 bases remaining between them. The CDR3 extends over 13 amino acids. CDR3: CASSPGPRDTQYF. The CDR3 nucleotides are TGTGCCAGCAGTCCGGGGCCCCGAGATACGCAGTATTTT.

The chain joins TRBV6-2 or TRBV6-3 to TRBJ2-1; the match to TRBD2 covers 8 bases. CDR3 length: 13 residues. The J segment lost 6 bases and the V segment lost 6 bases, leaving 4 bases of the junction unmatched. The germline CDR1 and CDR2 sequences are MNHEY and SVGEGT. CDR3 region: CASSGRGVNEQFF. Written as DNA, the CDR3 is TGTGCCAGCAGCGGGCGGGGGGTCAATGAGCAGTTCTTC.

As DNA, the CDR3 is TGTGCCAGCAGCCAAGAACTGTACTCTGGGGCCAACGTCCTGACTTTC. It codes for CASSQELYSGANVLTF. This chain uses TRBV3-1 with TRBJ2-6; no clear D. Trimming shortened V by 0 bases and J by 0 bases, and 6 bases separated the two germline ends. This CDR3 is 16 amino acids long. In germline, CDR1 is LGHDT, CDR2 YNNKEL (reference sequence).

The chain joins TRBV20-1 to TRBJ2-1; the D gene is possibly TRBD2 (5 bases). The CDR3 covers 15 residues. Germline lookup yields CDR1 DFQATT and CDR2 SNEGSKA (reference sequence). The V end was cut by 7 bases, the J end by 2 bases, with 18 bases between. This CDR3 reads CSVRTVGMPYNEQFF. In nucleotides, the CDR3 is TGCAGTGTTAGGACGGTCGGGATGCCCTACAATGAGCAGTTCTTC.

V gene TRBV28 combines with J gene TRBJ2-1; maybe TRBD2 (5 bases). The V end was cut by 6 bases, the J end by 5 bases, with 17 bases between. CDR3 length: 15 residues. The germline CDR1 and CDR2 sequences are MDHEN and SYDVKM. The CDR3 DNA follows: TGTGCCAGCAGAAGGAGTCCAGCGGTTAACAATGAGCAGTTCTTC. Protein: CASRRSPAVNNEQFF.

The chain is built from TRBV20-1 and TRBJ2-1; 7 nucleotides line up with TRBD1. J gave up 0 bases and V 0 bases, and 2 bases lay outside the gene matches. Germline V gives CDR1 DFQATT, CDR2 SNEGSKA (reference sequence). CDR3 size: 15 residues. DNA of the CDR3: TGCAGTGCTAGAGAGGGGACAGACTCCTACAATGAGCAGTTCTTC. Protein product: CSAREGTDSYNEQFF.

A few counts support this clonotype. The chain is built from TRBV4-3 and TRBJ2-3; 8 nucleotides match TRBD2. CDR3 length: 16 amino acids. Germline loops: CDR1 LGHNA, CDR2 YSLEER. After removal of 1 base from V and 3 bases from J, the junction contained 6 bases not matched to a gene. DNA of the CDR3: TGCGCCAGCAGCCAAGTTTTCGGGACTAGAACAGATACGCAGTATTTT. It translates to CASSQVFGTRTDTQYF.

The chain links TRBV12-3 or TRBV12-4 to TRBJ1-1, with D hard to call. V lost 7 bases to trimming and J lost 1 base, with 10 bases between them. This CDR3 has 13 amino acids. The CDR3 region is CASTKGWNTEAFF. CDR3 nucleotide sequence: TGTGCCAGCACTAAAGGGTGGAACACTGAAGCTTTCTTT.

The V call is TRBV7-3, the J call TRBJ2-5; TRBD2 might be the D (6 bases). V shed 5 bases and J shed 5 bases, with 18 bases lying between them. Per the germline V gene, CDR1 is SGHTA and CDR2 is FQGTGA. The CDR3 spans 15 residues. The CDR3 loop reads CASSAGRFDMETQYF. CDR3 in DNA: TGTGCCAGCAGCGCGGGGCGCTTTGACATGGAGACCCAGTACTTC.

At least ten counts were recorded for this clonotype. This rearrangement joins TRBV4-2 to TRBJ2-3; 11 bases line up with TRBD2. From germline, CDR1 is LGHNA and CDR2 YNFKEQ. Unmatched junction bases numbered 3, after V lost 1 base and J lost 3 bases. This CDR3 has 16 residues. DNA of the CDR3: TGTGCCAGCAGCCAAGCTGCTAGCGGGGGGACAGATACGCAGTATTTT. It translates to CASSQAASGGTDTQYF.

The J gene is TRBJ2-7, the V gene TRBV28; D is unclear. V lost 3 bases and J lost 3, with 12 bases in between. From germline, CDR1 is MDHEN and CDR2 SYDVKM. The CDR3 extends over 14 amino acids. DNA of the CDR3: TGTGCCAGCAGTTTTGATGGGGTCCACTACGAGCAGTACTTC. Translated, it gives CASSFDGVHYEQYF.